The TCR beta chain under discussion was sequenced for a study of blood T cell repertoires in COVID-19 (dated by TCRdb to about 2020). Some background on the complete study: Collaborator samples came from the United States, Italy and Spain and covered acute and convalescent phases of COVID-19. The prospective study material was composed of cDNA or gDNA derived from T cells, B-cell-depleted T cells, or PBMCs. Subjects who had been exposed to COVID-19, were actively infected with it, or had recovered from it provided the deeply sampled blood TCRbeta repertoires that made up the dataset. A freely available public database, intended as a resource for researchers studying the immune response to SARS-CoV-2, is where the repertoires were released. Samples were obtained from the ongoing ImmuneRACE study (first 160 participants) and from 950 to 1,500 subjects provided by 6 global collaborators. A de-identified subject ID, COVID-19 status, age in years and sex were almost always included in the sample metadata. Where available, HLA class I and class II types were obtained from metadata supplied by the sample provider rather than from assay-based typing.

V gives up 7 bases and J gives up 7 bases, and the segment between their germline ends measures 16 bases. From its cysteine to its phenylalanine, the CDR3 spans 13 amino acids. The CDR3 DNA has 39 bases and is translated from base 1. Participants in the prospective study were enrolled through a virtual design, were aged 18 to 89 years, and lived in roughly 26 United States geographic areas. In the prospective study, cohorts were assigned on the basis of participant-reported clinical history obtained from a screening survey and a study questionnaire. Recovered participants in ImmuneRACE Cohort 3 were defined by two consecutive negative NP/OP PCR tests, clearance by a healthcare professional, or resolution of symptoms. Each participant in the prospective study had whole blood, serum and a nasopharyngeal or oropharyngeal swab collected by mobile phlebotomists. Prospective study participants could optionally give additional blood draws and questionnaires over an approximately 2-month period. Prospective study blood samples were shipped either frozen or at room temperature before DNA extraction.

A remark on this clone: Its antigen is still unknown. No base-level quality is on record; no much larger clone is a single base apart.

The immunoSEQ Assay, a bias-controlled multiplex PCR, was used to amplify TCRbeta CDR3 regions from genomic DNA. Per the authors' processing: The number of nucleated cells in each sample was estimated from the amplification of reference gene primers within the assay. To quantify the absolute abundance of each unique TCRbeta CDR3 rearrangement, sequence reads were collapsed and filtered. Productive Simpson clonality was computed per sample as the square root of Simpson's diversity index over productive rearrangements. The source is immuneACCESS, and TCRdb retained only in-frame sequences with V and J called. Part of the clones is not carried over; for the studies checked, unresolved V genes explain less than half of this, and the remainder is unexplained. V, J and clone size are those of that table, while D and trimming were read from the DNA. This sample gives approximately 360,000 clones in total; around four fifths of them show up just once. Less than 6% of the sample is taken by the ten largest.

The paper's findings and limits, for the study overall: The quantity of clinical and demographic metadata differed by source and by participant and was supplied without curation.

The chain was built from TRBV12-3 or TRBV12-4 and TRBJ1-2; perhaps TRBD1 is the D gene, with 5 bases matching. The material sequenced was PBMCs or T cells enriched from blood (not recorded which). This clonotype was sampled from a woman in her forties or fifties who had recovered from COVID-19. The DNA sequence follows: TGTGCCAGCACAGAGGATGTGGGGGGTGGCTACACCTTC. Its protein reads: CASTEDVGGGYTF.